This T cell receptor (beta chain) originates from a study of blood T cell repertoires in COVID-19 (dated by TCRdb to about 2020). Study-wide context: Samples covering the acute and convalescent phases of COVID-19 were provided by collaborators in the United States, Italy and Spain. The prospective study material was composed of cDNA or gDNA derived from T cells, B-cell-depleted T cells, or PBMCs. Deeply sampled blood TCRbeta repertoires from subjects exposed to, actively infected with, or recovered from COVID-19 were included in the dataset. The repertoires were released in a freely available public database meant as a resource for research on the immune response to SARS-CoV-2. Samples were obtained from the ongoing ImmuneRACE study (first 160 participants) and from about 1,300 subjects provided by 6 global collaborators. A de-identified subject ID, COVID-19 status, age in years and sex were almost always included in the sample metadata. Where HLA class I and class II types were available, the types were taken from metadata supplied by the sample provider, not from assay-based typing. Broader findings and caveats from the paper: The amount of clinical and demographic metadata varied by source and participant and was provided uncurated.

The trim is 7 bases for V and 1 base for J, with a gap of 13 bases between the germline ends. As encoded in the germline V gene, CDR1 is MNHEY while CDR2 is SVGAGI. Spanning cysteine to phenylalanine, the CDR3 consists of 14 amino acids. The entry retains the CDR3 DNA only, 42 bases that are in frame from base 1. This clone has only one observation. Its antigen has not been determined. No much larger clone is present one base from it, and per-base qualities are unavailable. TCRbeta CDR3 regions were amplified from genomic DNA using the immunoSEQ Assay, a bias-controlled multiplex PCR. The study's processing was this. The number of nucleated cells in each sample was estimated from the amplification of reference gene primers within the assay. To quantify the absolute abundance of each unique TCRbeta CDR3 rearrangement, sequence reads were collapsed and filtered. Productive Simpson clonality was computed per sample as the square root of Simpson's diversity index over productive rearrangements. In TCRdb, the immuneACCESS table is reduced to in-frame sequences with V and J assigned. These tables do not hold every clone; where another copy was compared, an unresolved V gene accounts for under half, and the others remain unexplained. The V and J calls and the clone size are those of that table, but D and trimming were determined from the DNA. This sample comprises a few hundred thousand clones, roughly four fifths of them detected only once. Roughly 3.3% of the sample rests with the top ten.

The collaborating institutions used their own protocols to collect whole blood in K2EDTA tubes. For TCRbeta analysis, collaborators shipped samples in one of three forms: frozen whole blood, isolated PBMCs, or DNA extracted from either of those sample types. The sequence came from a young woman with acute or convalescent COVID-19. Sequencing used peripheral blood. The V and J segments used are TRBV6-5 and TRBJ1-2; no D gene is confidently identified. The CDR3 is CASTRSGNNYGYTF. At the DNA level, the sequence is TGTGCCAGCACCCGGTCGGGGAATAACTATGGCTACACCTTC.